Each of the 20 T cell receptor beta chains below was sequenced from the same sample in a study of T cell responses to AZD1222 COVID-19 vaccine. Clones were read by immunoSEQ multiplex PCR, and TCRdb kept only the in-frame ones, dropping some. The table includes more than 140,000 clones, approximately 88% detected once. The sequencing here drew on peripheral blood, taken on day 0 of MenACWY control vaccination. These receptors were obtained from an adult in good health.

The chain uses TRBV2 and TRBJ1-1, with D hard to call. The V gene's germline CDR1 is SNHLY and CDR2 FYNNEI. This CDR3 is 15 amino acids long. V dropped 0 bases and J dropped 0 bases, with 8 bases sitting between them. The CDR3 reads CASSEAGFMNTEAFF. CDR3 sequence (DNA): TGTGCCAGCAGTGAAGCGGGGTTTATGAACACTGAAGCTTTCTTT.

The chain joins TRBV7-8 to TRBJ2-5, with D perhaps being TRBD1 or TRBD2 (5 bases each). The CDR3 sequence is 16 residues long. Germline CDR1 is SGHVS and CDR2 is FQNEAQ. V lost 6 bases and J 4 bases, leaving 21 bases between the germline ends. CDR3 nucleotide sequence: TGTGCCAGCAGTACCGCCGGGACCTCAAAGGGAGAGACCCAGTACTTC. This codes for CASSTAGTSKGETQYF.

This clone was detected only once. This chain links TRBV11-3 with TRBJ1-3, with TRBD1 matching over 8 bases. This CDR3 is 16 amino acids long. Germline V gives CDR1 SGHNT, CDR2 YENEEA. The V and J ends lost 5 bases and 4 bases, in that order; junction bases with no gene match: 10. The CDR3 bases are TGTGCCAGCAGCGAATACCGGACAGGGCAAGGAAACACCATATATTTT. Translation gives CASSEYRTGQGNTIYF.

The chain couples TRBV29-1 to TRBJ1-4; D is unclear. Trimming took off 0 bases at V and 8 bases at J, with 7 bases between the two ends. Germline V CDR1 and CDR2: SQVTM, ANQGSEA. The CDR3 is made up of 12 amino acids. The CDR3 DNA reads TGCAGCGTTGAAGATCTCGGCGAAAAACTGTTTTTT. Translating gives CSVEDLGEKLFF.

The chain has TRBV4-2 and TRBJ1-3; no definite D call. Germline V CDR1 and CDR2: LGHNA, YNFKEQ. The CDR3 is made up of 15 amino acids. V lost 0 bases to trimming and J lost 0 bases, with 6 bases between them. The CDR3 protein is CASSQEGSSGNTIYF. CDR3 DNA: TGTGCCAGCAGCCAAGAAGGGAGCTCTGGAAACACCATATATTTT.

The chain carries TRBV11-3 and TRBJ2-3; D not certain. V gave up 1 base and J gave up 2 bases, with 19 bases separating them. Germline V gene sequence: CDR1 SGHNT, CDR2 YENEEA. CDR3 size: 18 residues. CDR3 DNA: TGTGCCAGCAGCTTAGGGCGTAGTCACTCATTGAACACAGATACGCAGTATTTT. Translation: CASSLGRSHSLNTDTQYF.

The V and J genes are TRBV6-1 and TRBJ2-4, with D unresolved. The CDR3 length is 15 residues. V was clipped by 3 bases and J by 0 bases, with 9 bases between them. CDR1 and CDR2 from the germline V gene are MNHNS and SASEGT. The CDR3: CASSDGHLAKNIQYF. In DNA, the CDR3 is TGTGCCAGCAGTGACGGCCATCTAGCCAAAAACATTCAGTACTTC.

Comment on this clone: The junction differs from germline at one of its ends, possibly a read error. V gene TRBV7-7 combines with J gene TRBJ1-1; 7 bases fit TRBD1. The CDR3 loop spans 13 amino acids. Per the germline V gene, CDR1 is SSHAT and CDR2 is FNYEAQ (reference sequence). The CDR3 nucleotides are TGTGCTAGCAGCTACGACAGGGACACTGAAGCTTTCTTT. Residues: CASSYDRDTEAFF.

The chain is built from TRBV4-3 and TRBJ2-2; tentatively, D is TRBD2 (6 bases). CDR1 is LGHNA and CDR2 is YSLEER in the germline V gene. The CDR3 extends over 16 amino acids. Trimming stripped 4 bases from V and 5 bases from J, with 17 bases between. CDR3 sequence: CASSLRGGRWTGELFF. DNA of the CDR3: TGCGCCAGCAGCCTTAGAGGAGGGAGGTGGACCGGGGAGCTGTTTTTT.

The rearrangement uses TRBV9 and TRBJ2-5, with 9 bases fitting TRBD2. V was pared by 5 bases and J by 2 bases, with 4 bases of the junction left unmatched. The CDR3 runs to 14 residues. Germline V CDR1 and CDR2: SGDLS, YYNGEE. For the CDR3, the DNA is TGTGCCAGCAGTAATCTAGCGGGGCAAGAGACCCAGTACTTC. Residues: CASSNLAGQETQYF.

The chain has TRBV19 and TRBJ1-5, with TRBD1 as a possible D gene (6 bases). Per the germline V gene, CDR1 is LNHDA and CDR2 is SQIVND (reference sequence). Trimming removed 5 bases at V and 7 bases at J, with 12 bases between. The CDR3 contains 13 residues. CDR3 in DNA: TGTGCCAGTAGTGTGGACAGTGTCCAGCCCCAGCATTTT. Protein: CASSVDSVQPQHF.

The rearrangement links TRBV7-2 to TRBJ2-7; 7 positions agree with TRBD2. With V trimmed by 2 bases and J by 2 bases, 6 bases remained unmatched. This CDR3 has 15 amino acids. Germline lookup yields CDR1 SGHTA and CDR2 FQGNSA. The CDR3 DNA reads as TGTGCCAGCAGCTTATACGGGAGGCACACCTACGAGCAGTACTTC. Protein: CASSLYGRHTYEQYF.

The chain is built from TRBV4-3 and TRBJ1-3; D remains unclear. The CDR3 covers 15 residues. CDR1 is LGHNA and CDR2 is YSLEER in the germline V gene. The germline V and J ends were trimmed by 0 bases and 2 bases, with 8 bases remaining between them. CDR3 coding DNA: TGCGCCAGCAGCCAAGATAGTCGGGCTGGAAACACCATATATTTT. Its protein product is CASSQDSRAGNTIYF.

The gene calls are TRBV5-1 and TRBJ1-1; perhaps TRBD1 as D (6 bases). V lost 3 bases to trimming and J lost 4 bases, with 13 bases between them. Germline loops: CDR1 SGHRS, CDR2 YFSETQ. The CDR3 contains 14 residues. The CDR3 DNA reads as TGCGCCAGCAGCTGGAACAGGGAGGGCACTGAAGCTTTCTTT. This gives the protein CASSWNREGTEAFF.

The chain uses TRBV7-2 and TRBJ1-1, with 8 bases that match TRBD1. Per the germline V gene, CDR1 is SGHTA and CDR2 is FQGNSA. This CDR3 has 14 residues. V dropped 4 bases and J dropped 6; count of bases not matched to a gene: 7. The CDR3: CASSSYSTGAEAFF. The CDR3 DNA follows: TGTGCCAGCAGCTCATATTCGACAGGGGCTGAAGCTTTCTTT.

V and J are TRBV12-3 or TRBV12-4 and TRBJ1-4; 7 nucleotides agree with TRBD1. V trimming: 4 bases; J trimming: 14 bases; junction bases outside the gene matches: 7. CDR3 length equals 12 residues. CDR3 DNA: TGTGCCAGCAGTTCGACAGGGAACGAGCTGTTTTTT. Residues: CASSSTGNELFF.

The CDR3 coding sequence is TGCAGCGCGGGACAGCCAAACGGTCGAGAGCAGTACTTC. Translating gives CSAGQPNGREQYF. The chain has TRBV29-1 and TRBJ2-7; TRBD1 matches 7 bases. With V trimmed by 7 bases and J by 7 bases, 13 bases remained unmatched. This CDR3 region has 13 residues. From germline, CDR1 is SQVTM and CDR2 ANQGSEA.

This chain joins TRBV9 and TRBJ2-3; no definite D call. Per germline, CDR1 SGDLS and CDR2 YYNGEE. The length of the CDR3 is 13 residues. V gave up 4 bases and J gave up 6 bases, with 12 bases separating them. In nucleotides, the CDR3 is TGTGCCAGCAGCTTACCAGGTGGGGATACGCAGTATTTT. Translation: CASSLPGGDTQYF.

The chain has TRBV19 and TRBJ1-1, with D unresolved. The V end was cut by 3 bases, the J end by 2 bases, with 4 bases between. Germline loops: CDR1 LNHDA, CDR2 SQIVND (reference sequence). The CDR3 extends over 12 amino acids. CDR3 sequence (DNA): TGTGCCAGTAGTATGCAAAACACTGAAGCTTTCTTT. This translates into CASSMQNTEAFF.

The chain employs TRBV2 and TRBJ1-2; a weak D match, TRBD1 (5 bases). Deletions cut 6 bases from V and 1 base from J, with 18 bases between. CDR1 SNHLY and CDR2 FYNNEI come from the germline V gene. CDR3 length equals 16 residues. The chain's CDR3 is CASSSGRAAYNYGYTF. The CDR3 nucleotides are TGTGCCAGCAGCTCAGGGAGGGCAGCGTATAACTATGGCTACACCTTC.